This entry describes one TCR beta chain. TCRdb re-analysed the RT-PCR reads in MiXCR, keeping a single row per CDR3 protein. The data show 500,000 to 550,000 distinct CDR3 sequences, 20% to 25% seen once. This record comes from a study of response to subunit inactivated influenza vaccine. J lost 4 bases, V lost 4 bases, and 7 bases had no gene match. Looked up from germline, CDR1 is SGHVS and CDR2 is FNYEAQ. The CDR3 is 16 amino acids. The same sample was also used in a study of T cells expressing NK-cell markers. Per that paper: TCR beta libraries carry UMIs added by 5'RACE template switching. Source material for TCR beta repertoires consisted of sorted CD3+CD56+NKG2C+, CD3+CD56+NKG2C- and CD3+CD56-NKG2C+ T cells. As a fraction of CD8+ T cells, dominant NKG2C+ clonotypes reached about 1.0-7.5% in six donors.

This clonotype was sampled from a man aged 45-60 years who received an inactivated influenza vaccine. The chain has TRBV7-6 and TRBJ2-2; 9 bases are a match to TRBD1. The sequencing here drew on CD4+ T cells sorted from PBMCs, taken 12 days after vaccination. The CDR3 coding sequence is TGTGCCAGCAGCTGGAAACAGGGGGCAGGCACCGGGGAGCTGTTTTTT. It translates to CASSWKQGAGTGELFF.